A selection of T cell receptor beta chains follows, all from one sample in a study of blood T cell repertoires in COVID-19. Profiling relied on immunoSEQ multiplex PCR, and the TCRdb table lists in-frame clones only, not all of them. The sample consists of 25,000 to 30,000 clones, nearly 90% of them appearing once. The specimen was peripheral blood. The source of these receptors is a human donor in a cohort sampled during active COVID-19. The CDR3 runs from the conserved cysteine through the conserved F or W. A D gene is named only where the DNA matches it firmly. A clone size is listed for some rows: how often the clone was seen (once, few, many), or a class if it is expanded.

>-|TRBV5-1|-|TRBJ2-5
CASTFSTGETQYF
TGCGCCAGCACCTTCTCGACGGGGGAGACCCAGTACTTC
>once|TRBV6-2/TRBV6-3|-|TRBJ2-2
CASSPDRVSTGELFF
TGTGCCAGCAGTCCCGATCGTGTCAGCACCGGGGAGCTGTTTTTT
>-|TRBV11-2|-|TRBJ2-1
CASSLDVAVNEQFF
TGTGCCAGCAGCTTAGACGTAGCGGTTAATGAGCAGTTCTTC
>-|TRBV9|-|TRBJ2-7
CASSVVGVGAYEQYF
TGTGCCAGCAGCGTAGTAGGTGTGGGCGCCTACGAGCAGTACTTC
>-|TRBV5-1|-|TRBJ1-3
CASSPRLEGDTIYF
TGCGCCAGCAGCCCCCGGCTTGAGGGCGACACCATATATTTT
>few|TRBV9|-|TRBJ2-3
CASSVFLGADTQYF
TGTGCCAGCAGCGTATTCCTAGGGGCGGATACGCAGTATTTT
>once|TRBV2|-|TRBJ1-1
CASSDSGETEAFF
TGTGCCAGCAGTGACTCAGGGGAGACTGAAGCTTTCTTT
>once|TRBV19|-|TRBJ2-1
CASSMFPRSSYNEQFF
TGTGCCAGTAGTATGTTCCCCCGGAGCTCCTACAATGAGCAGTTCTTC
>-|TRBV6-1|-|TRBJ2-1
CASSGGLEGSYNEQFF
TGTGCCAGCAGTGGAGGTTTAGAGGGCTCCTACAATGAGCAGTTCTTC
>-|TRBV5-5|TRBD1|TRBJ2-6
CASSWRQGWGANVLTF
TGTGCCAGCAGCTGGAGACAGGGGTGGGGGGCCAACGTCCTGACTTTC
>-|TRBV20-1|TRBD1|TRBJ2-7
CSTGQGYEQYF
TGCAGTACCGGACAGGGCTACGAGCAGTACTTC